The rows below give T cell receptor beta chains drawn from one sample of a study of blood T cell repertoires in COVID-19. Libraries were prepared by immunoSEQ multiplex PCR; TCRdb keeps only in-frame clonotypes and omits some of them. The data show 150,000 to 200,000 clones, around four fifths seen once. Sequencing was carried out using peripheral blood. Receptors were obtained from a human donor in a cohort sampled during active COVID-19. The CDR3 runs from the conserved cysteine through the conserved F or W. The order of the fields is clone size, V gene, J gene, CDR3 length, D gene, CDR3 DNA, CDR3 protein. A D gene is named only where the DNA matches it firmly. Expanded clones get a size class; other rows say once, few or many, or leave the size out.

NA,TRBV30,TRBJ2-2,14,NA,TGTGCCTGGAGTGGCGGGCAGTACACCGGGGAGCTGTTTTTT,CAWSGGQYTGELFF
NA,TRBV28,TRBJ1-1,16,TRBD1,TGTGCCAGCACCTCCCCCCAGGGGGCTAGGAACACTGAAGCTTTCTTT,CASTSPQGARNTEAFF
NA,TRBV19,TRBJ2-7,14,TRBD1,TGTGCCAGTAGTAAAGGACAGGGGATCTACGAGCAGTACTTC,CASSKGQGIYEQYF
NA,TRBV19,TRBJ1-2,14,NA,TGTGCCAGTAGTTCCCATCCCGGGAACTATGGCTACACCTTC,CASSSHPGNYGYTF
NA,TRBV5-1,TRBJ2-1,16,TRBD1,TGCGCCAGCAGCTTGGGCACAGGGGGCCCCTACAATGAGCAGTTCTTC,CASSLGTGGPYNEQFF
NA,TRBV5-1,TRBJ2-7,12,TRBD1,TGCGCCAGCAGCGTGATACCGGGACAGGCAAGCTTC,CASSVIPGQASF
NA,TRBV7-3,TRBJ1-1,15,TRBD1,TGTGCCAGCAGCAGGGACAGGGGGGAGAACACTGAAGCTTTCTTT,CASSRDRGENTEAFF
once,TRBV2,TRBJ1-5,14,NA,TGTGCCAGCAGCGGGGTAATGGGCAATCAGCCCCAGCATTTT,CASSGVMGNQPQHF
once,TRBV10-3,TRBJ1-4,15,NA,TGTGCCATCAGTGAGCCCGGACAGTTCGGAGAAAAACTGTTTTTT,CAISEPGQFGEKLFF
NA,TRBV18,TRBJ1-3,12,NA,TGTGCCAGCTCACCAGTAGGGGAGGCCATATATTTT,CASSPVGEAIYF
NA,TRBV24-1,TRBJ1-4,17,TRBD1,TGTGCCACCAGTGGATACGCCGGGACAGGGGTACGGGAAAAACTGTTTTTT,CATSGYAGTGVREKLFF
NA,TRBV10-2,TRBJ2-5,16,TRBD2,TGCGCCAGCAGTGATATCCTAGCGGGGGACCAAGAGACCCAGTACTTC,CASSDILAGDQETQYF
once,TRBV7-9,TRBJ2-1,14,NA,TGTGCCAGCAGATCCACCCTAGGGGGTTATGAGCAGTTCTTC,CASRSTLGGYEQFF
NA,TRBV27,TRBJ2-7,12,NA,TGTGCCAGCAGGACCGGGTCCAACGAGCAGTACTTC,CASRTGSNEQYF
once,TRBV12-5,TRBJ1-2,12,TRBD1,TGTGCTAGTGGTTTGTCAGGGGGCGGTCACACCTTC,CASGLSGGGHTF
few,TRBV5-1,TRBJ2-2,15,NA,TGCGCCAGCAGCCCCCGGACAGCCAGCCCCGGGGAGCTGTTTTTT,CASSPRTASPGELFF
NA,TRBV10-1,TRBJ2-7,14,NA,TGCGCCAGCCGTCCATCCCTAAGCTCCTACGAGCAGTACTTC,CASRPSLSSYEQYF
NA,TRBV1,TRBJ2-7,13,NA,TGCACCAGGGGACAGGGTGCGGGCCACGAGCAGTACTTC,CTRGQGAGHEQYF
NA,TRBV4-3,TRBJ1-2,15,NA,TGCGCCAGCAGCCAAGAAAGTCGGCAGGGCGATGGCTACACCTTC,CASSQESRQGDGYTF
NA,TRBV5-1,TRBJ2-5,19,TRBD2,TGCGCCAGCAGCTTTTCCCTCCGACTGCCCAGCGGGGGGAGAAAGACCCAGTACTTC,CASSFSLRLPSGGRKTQYF
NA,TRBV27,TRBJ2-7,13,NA,TGTGCCAGCAGTTTACGGGGATCCTACGAGCAGTACTTC,CASSLRGSYEQYF
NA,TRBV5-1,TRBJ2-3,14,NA,TGCGCCAGCAGCTCGACCTCAGGGCCAGATACGCAGTATTTT,CASSSTSGPDTQYF
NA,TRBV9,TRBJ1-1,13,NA,TGTGCCAGCAGCGTAACAGGAGCGACTGAAGCTTTCTTT,CASSVTGATEAFF
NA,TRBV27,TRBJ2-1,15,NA,TGTGCCAGCAGTTTGGGGGACACGCCCTACAATGAGCAGTTCTTC,CASSLGDTPYNEQFF
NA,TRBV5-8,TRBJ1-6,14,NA,TGTGCCAGCAGCCTTCGCGGGGAAAGGTCACCCCTCCACTTT,CASSLRGERSPLHF
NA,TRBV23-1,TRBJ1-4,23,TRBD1,TGCGCCAGCGAATCCCGGGACAGGGGGCGGTTAATGCCCGGACAGGGGGCGGTTAATGCTATGTTTTTT,CASESRDRGRLMPGQGAVNAMFF
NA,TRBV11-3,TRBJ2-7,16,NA,TGTGCCAGCAGCTTATACCCACCGGGCCTGGGGAGCGAGCAGTACTTC,CASSLYPPGLGSEQYF
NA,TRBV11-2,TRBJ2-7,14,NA,TGTGCCAGCAGCTTAGTTTCAACAGGCTACGAGCAGTACTTC,CASSLVSTGYEQYF
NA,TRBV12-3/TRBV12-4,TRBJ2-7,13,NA,TGTGCCAGCAGCCGTACCCCGGGAGTTGTGCAGTACTTC,CASSRTPGVVQYF
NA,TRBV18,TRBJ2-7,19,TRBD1,TGTGCCAGCTCACTCAGATTAGGGACAGGGGGCGAAAAAATCTACGAGCAGTACTTC,CASSLRLGTGGEKIYEQYF
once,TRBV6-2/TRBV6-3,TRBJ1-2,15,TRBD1,TGTGCCAGCAGCCCAGGGGGGGTCAAGGTTCGAAGCTACACCTTC,CASSPGGVKVRSYTF
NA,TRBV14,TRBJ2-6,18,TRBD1,TGTGCCAGCAGCCCCATGACGGGACAGGCCAGCGGGGCCAACGTCCTGACTTTC,CASSPMTGQASGANVLTF
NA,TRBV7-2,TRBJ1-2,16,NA,TGTGCCAGCAGCTTAACCGGGACTGGAGAAAGCTATGGCTACACCTTC,CASSLTGTGESYGYTF
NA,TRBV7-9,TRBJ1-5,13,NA,TGTGCCAGCAGCTTAGGGTCGGATCAGCCCCAGCATTTT,CASSLGSDQPQHF
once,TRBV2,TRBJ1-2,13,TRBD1,TGTGCCAGCAGTTCCGGGACAGGGCTTGGCTACACCTTC,CASSSGTGLGYTF
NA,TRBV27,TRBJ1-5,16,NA,TGTGCCAGCAGTTTAAAGGCAGGGGTAGGTAATCAGCCCCAGCATTTT,CASSLKAGVGNQPQHF
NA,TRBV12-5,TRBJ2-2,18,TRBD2,TGTGCTAGTAAACCCGGGGTAGCGGGAGACGTGGGCACCGGGGAGCTGTTTTTT,CASKPGVAGDVGTGELFF
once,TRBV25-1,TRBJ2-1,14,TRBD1,TGTGCCAGCGGTTTTAGGACAGGGACGGGCGAGCAGTTCTTC,CASGFRTGTGEQFF
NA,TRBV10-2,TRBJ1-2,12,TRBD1,TGCGCCACCTGGACAGGGGGCTATGGCTACACCTTC,CATWTGGYGYTF
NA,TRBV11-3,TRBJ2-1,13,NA,TGTGCCAGCAGGGGGGCAGGGAAGAATGAGCAGTTCTTC,CASRGAGKNEQFF
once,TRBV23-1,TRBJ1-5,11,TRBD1,TGCGCCAGCAGTCAGGACAGGGAGGAGCATTTT,CASSQDREEHF
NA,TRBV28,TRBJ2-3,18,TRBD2,TGTGCCAGCAGCTCTCTCGGGACTAGCGGGGGGGGTGCAGATACGCAGTATTTT,CASSSLGTSGGGADTQYF
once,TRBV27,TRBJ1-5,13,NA,TGTGCCAGCAGTTTATCAGGGGCTCAGCCCCAGCATTTT,CASSLSGAQPQHF
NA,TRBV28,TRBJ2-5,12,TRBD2,TGTGCCAGCAGTTTACCGGGAGGGACCCAGTACTTC,CASSLPGGTQYF
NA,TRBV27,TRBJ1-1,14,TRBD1,TGTGCCAGCAGTGAAGGACAGGTTAACACTGAAGCTTTCTTT,CASSEGQVNTEAFF
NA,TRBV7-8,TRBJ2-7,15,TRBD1,TGTGCCAGCAGCTTAGCGCAGGGGGCCACCTACGAGCAGTACTTC,CASSLAQGATYEQYF
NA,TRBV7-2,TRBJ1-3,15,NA,TGTGCCAGCAGCTCCGGGATGGGCTCTGGAAACACCATATATTTT,CASSSGMGSGNTIYF
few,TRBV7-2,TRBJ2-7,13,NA,TGTGCCAGCAGCTTTCAGGGCCAGGACGAGCAGTACTTC,CASSFQGQDEQYF
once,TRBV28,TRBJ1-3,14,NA,TGTGCCAGCAGGAAGAGAGGCTCTGGAAACACCATATATTTT,CASRKRGSGNTIYF
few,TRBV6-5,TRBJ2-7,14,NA,TGTGCCAGCAGTTTTGTAAGCGGCTCCTACGAGCAGTACTTC,CASSFVSGSYEQYF
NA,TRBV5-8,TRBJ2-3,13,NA,TGTGCCAGCAGCTTGGAACACGCAGATACGCAGTATTTT,CASSLEHADTQYF
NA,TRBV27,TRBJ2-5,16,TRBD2,TGTGCCAGCAGAACCCGAGCGGGAGGGCCGGAAGAGACCCAGTACTTC,CASRTRAGGPEETQYF